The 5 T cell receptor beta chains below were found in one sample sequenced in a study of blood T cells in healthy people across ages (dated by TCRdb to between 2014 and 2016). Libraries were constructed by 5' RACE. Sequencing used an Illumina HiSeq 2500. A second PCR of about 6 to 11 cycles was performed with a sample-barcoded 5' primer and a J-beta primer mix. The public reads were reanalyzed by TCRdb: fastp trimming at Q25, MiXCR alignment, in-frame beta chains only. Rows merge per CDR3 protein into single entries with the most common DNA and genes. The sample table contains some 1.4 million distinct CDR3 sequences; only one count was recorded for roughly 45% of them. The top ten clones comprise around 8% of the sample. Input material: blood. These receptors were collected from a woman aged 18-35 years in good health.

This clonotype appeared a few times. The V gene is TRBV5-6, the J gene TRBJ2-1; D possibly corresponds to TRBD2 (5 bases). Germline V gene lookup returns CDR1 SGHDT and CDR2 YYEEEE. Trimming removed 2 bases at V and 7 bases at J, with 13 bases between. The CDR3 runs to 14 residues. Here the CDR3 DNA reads TGTGCCAGCAGCTTCATTAGCGCCGAAAATGAGCAGTTCTTC. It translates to CASSFISAENEQFF. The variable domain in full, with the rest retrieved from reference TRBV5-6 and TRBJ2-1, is DAGVTQSPTHLIKTRGQQVTLRCSPKSGHDTVSWYQQALGQGPQFIFQYYEEEERQRGNFPDRFSGHQFPNYSSELNVNALLLGDSALYLCASSFISAENEQFFGPGTRLTVL.

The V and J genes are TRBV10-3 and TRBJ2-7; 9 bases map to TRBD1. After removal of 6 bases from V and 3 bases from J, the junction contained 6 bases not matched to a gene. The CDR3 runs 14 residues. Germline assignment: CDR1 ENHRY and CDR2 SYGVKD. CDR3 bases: TGTGCCATCAGGCCGGGACAGGGAGGCTACGAGCAGTACTTC. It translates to CAIRPGQGGYEQYF.

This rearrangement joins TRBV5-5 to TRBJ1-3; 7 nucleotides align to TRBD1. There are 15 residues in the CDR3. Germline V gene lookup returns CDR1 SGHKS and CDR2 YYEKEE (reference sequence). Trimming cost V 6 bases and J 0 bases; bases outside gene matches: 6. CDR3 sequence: CASIRGDFSGNTIYF. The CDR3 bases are TGTGCCAGCATCAGGGGGGACTTCTCTGGAAACACCATATATTTT.

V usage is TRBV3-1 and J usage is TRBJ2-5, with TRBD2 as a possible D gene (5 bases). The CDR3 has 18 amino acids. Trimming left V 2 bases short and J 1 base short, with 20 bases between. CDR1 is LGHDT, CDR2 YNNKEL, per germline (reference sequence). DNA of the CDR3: TGTGCCAGCAGCCAATGGGCTTACGGGCGAGGGCCCCAAGAGACCCAGTACTTC. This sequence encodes CASSQWAYGRGPQETQYF.

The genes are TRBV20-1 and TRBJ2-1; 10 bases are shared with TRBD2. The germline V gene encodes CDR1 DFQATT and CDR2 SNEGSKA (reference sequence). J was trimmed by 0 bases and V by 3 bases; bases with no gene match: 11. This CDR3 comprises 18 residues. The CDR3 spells CSASGTSVYGSSYNEQFF. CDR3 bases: TGCAGTGCTAGTGGGACTAGCGTTTATGGGAGCTCCTACAATGAGCAGTTCTTC.